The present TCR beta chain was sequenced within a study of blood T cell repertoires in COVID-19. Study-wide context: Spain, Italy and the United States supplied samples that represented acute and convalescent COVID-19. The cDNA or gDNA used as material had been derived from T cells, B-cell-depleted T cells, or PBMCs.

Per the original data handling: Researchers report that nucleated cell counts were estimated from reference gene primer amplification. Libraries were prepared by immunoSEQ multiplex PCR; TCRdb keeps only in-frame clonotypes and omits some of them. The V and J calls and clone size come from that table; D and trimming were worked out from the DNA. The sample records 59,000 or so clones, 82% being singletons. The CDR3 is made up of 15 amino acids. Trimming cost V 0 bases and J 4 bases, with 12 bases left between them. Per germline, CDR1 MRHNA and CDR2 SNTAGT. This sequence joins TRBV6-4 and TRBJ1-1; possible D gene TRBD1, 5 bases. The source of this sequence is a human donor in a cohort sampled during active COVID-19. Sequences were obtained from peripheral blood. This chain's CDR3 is CASSDSSGMATEAFF. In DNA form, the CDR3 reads TGTGCCAGCAGTGACTCTTCAGGGATGGCCACTGAAGCTTTCTTT.